Below are 27 T cell receptor beta chains sequenced from a single sample in a study of blood T cell repertoires in COVID-19. Assay used: immunoSEQ multiplex PCR; TCRdb lists only in-frame clones, some missing. The sample yields hundreds of thousands of clones, over 75% seen once. The sequenced material came from peripheral blood. These receptors all stem from a middle-aged woman who had recovered from COVID-19.

The CDR3: CASSLRESGPQHF. The CDR3 region has the DNA TGTGCCAGCAGTTTAAGAGAATCAGGGCCCCAGCATTTT. V is TRBV12-3 or TRBV12-4 and J is TRBJ1-5, with no clear D. The V end lost 2 bases, the J end lost 9 bases, and 11 bases lay between the germline ends. The length of the CDR3 is 13 residues.

This clone was observed once. Other DNA variants within this sample encode the same CDR3. The chain is built from TRBV29-1 and TRBJ2-1, with a tentative D call TRBD2 (5 bases). This CDR3 comprises 14 residues. The germline gives CDR1 SQVTM, CDR2 ANQGSEA. Trimming removed 3 bases from V and 0 bases from J, with 9 bases in between. CDR3 region: CSVDRGSSYNEQFF. The CDR3 nucleotides are TGCAGCGTTGATAGAGGGAGCTCCTACAATGAGCAGTTCTTC.

The chain carries TRBV7-3 and TRBJ2-1; 9 nucleotides line up with TRBD1. Trimming at V came to 5 bases and at J to 3 bases, leaving 5 bases not matched to a gene. CDR1 and CDR2 (germline): SGHTA, FQGTGA. The CDR3 has 15 amino acids. CDR3 region: CASSPQGAVYNEQFF. Written as DNA, the CDR3 is TGTGCCAGCAGCCCACAGGGGGCCGTCTACAATGAGCAGTTCTTC.

CDR3 in DNA: TGTGCCAGCAGCGGAGAGACACTAGCAGAACAAGAGACCCAGTACTTC. Translation: CASSGETLAEQETQYF. The chain links TRBV7-9 to TRBJ2-5; D possibly corresponds to TRBD2 (6 bases). Germline V gene data show CDR1 as SEHNR and CDR2 as FQNEAQ (reference sequence). There are 16 residues in the CDR3. Trimming cost V 5 bases and J 2 bases, with 18 bases left between them.

Written as DNA, the CDR3 is TGTGCCAGTAGTATGGGCGGGAAGGAGTATTTT. It is translated as CASSMGGKEYF. This chain joins TRBV19 and TRBJ2-3; a possible D gene is TRBD2 (6 bases). Trimming left V 3 bases short and J 13 bases short, with 11 bases between. Looked up from germline, CDR1 is LNHDA and CDR2 is SQIVND (reference sequence). The CDR3 covers 11 residues. Based on the CDR3 plus reference TRBV19 and TRBJ2-3, the full variable domain is DGGITQSPKYLFRKEGQNVTLSCEQNLNHDAMYWYRQDPGQGLRLIYYSQIVNDFQKGDIAEGYSVSREKKESFPLTVTSAQKNPTAFYLCASSMGGKEYFGPGTRLTVL.

The CDR3 DNA follows: TGTGCCAGCAGCGCTCAACAGGGGGCCTTCGCTGAAGCTTTCTTT. Translation: CASSAQQGAFAEAFF. The chain recombines TRBV11-2 with TRBJ1-1, with TRBD1 matching 9 bases. Trimming removed 5 bases from V and 6 bases from J; junction bases left unmatched: 10. CDR3 length equals 15 residues. Germline V gene lookup returns CDR1 SGHAT and CDR2 FQNNGV.

V and J are TRBV28 and TRBJ2-1; no reliable D call. Germline V CDR1 and CDR2: MDHEN, SYDVKM. V was shortened by 3 bases and J by 4 bases, with 10 bases between the two germline ends. There are 14 residues in the CDR3. The CDR3 DNA reads TGTGCCAGCAGTTTTACAACGCCGTACAATGAGCAGTTCTTC. Translated, it gives CASSFTTPYNEQFF.

The chain is built from TRBV29-1 and TRBJ2-1, with D possibly being TRBD2 (5 bases). V was shortened by 0 bases and J by 4 bases, with 7 bases between the two germline ends. The CDR3 has 13 amino acids. In germline, CDR1 is SQVTM, CDR2 ANQGSEA. The CDR3 DNA reads as TGCAGCGTTGAAGAACGCGGGTACAATGAGCAGTTCTTC. The encoded protein is CSVEERGYNEQFF.

V is TRBV7-2 and J is TRBJ2-3, with D hard to call. V lost 11 bases to trimming and J lost 2 bases, with 14 bases between them. The CDR3 length is 13 residues. CDR1 is SGHTA and CDR2 is FQGNSA in the germline V gene. The CDR3 region has the DNA TGTGCCGCTCGGGTAGAGGCCACAGATACGCAGTATTTT. It encodes CAARVEATDTQYF.

V usage is TRBV5-8 and J usage is TRBJ2-1, with TRBD2 matching 9 bases. This CDR3 is built from 16 residues. V shed 0 bases and J 4 bases; nucleotides not matched to a gene: 5. CDR1 SGHTS and CDR2 YDEGEE come from the germline V gene. The CDR3 loop reads CASSLAWSGGYNEQFF. In DNA form, the CDR3 reads TGTGCCAGCAGCTTGGCCTGGAGCGGGGGGTACAATGAGCAGTTCTTC.

The J gene is TRBJ2-2, the V gene TRBV18; the D gene is possibly TRBD2 (5 bases). Trimming left V 3 bases short and J 3 bases short, with 11 bases between. The CDR3 sequence is 15 residues long. Germline V gives CDR1 KGHSH, CDR2 LQKENI. Written as DNA, the CDR3 is TGTGCCAGCTCACCTTGGAGCGGTCACACCGGGGAGCTGTTTTTT. Encoded protein: CASSPWSGHTGELFF.

This chain links TRBV19 with TRBJ1-1; 8 bases are shared with TRBD1. J gave up 0 bases and V 3 bases, and 3 bases lay outside the gene matches. The germline CDR1 and CDR2 sequences are LNHDA and SQIVND (reference sequence). The CDR3 length is 15 residues. The CDR3 reads CASSIQGAMNTEAFF. The CDR3 DNA is TGTGCCAGTAGTATTCAGGGGGCTATGAACACTGAAGCTTTCTTT.

The chain is built from TRBV19 and TRBJ2-2; TRBD2 might be the D (5 bases). CDR1 is LNHDA, CDR2 SQIVND, per germline (reference sequence). Trimming cost V 3 bases and J 3 bases, with 11 bases left between them. CDR3 length: 15 residues. CDR3 DNA: TGTGCCAGTAGTATGACGAGGGCTTACACCGGGGAGCTGTTTTTT. This encodes CASSMTRAYTGELFF.

The gene calls are TRBV7-2 and TRBJ2-1; tentative D call: TRBD1 (6 bases). Germline-derived CDR1 and CDR2 are SGHTA and FQGNSA. The V end lost 5 bases, the J end lost 3 bases, and 23 bases lay between the germline ends. There are 18 residues in the CDR3. CDR3 in DNA: TGTGCCAGCAGCCCGTCGTACCTTACAGGGCGGCTCTACAATGAGCAGTTCTTC. Its translation is CASSPSYLTGRLYNEQFF.

V usage is TRBV23-1 and J usage is TRBJ1-2, with 8 bases that match TRBD1. TRBV23-1 is recorded as an ORF, its role being uncertain. The CDR3 runs 14 residues. The V segment lost 3 bases and the J segment 5 bases; nucleotides outside the gene matches: 5. CDR3 region: CASSQPRGRYGYTF. The CDR3 DNA reads as TGCGCCAGCAGTCAGCCCAGGGGGCGTTATGGCTACACCTTC.

This clone was picked up one time. The CDR3 region has the DNA TGTGCCAGCAGTTATGCGGGGGGCGCCCCTCCTGGCTACACCTTC. This encodes CASSYAGGAPPGYTF. V gene TRBV6-6 combines with J gene TRBJ1-2, with D possibly matching TRBD1 (6 bases). The CDR3 totals 15 residues. V lost 3 bases and J lost 7, with 18 bases in between. Germline lookup yields CDR1 MNHNY and CDR2 SVGAGI (reference sequence).

The sample holds one count of this clone. J is TRBJ2-7 and V is TRBV20-1; possibly TRBD1 for D (6 bases). This CDR3 is 15 amino acids long. Germline values: CDR1 DFQATT, CDR2 SNEGSKA (reference sequence). V lost 3 bases and J 4 bases, leaving 19 bases between the germline ends. The CDR3 here is CSASGAGPRGYEQYF. The CDR3 nucleotides read TGCAGTGCTAGTGGGGCGGGCCCCAGGGGATACGAGCAGTACTTC.

This rearrangement joins TRBV3-1 (or the pseudogene TRBV3-2) to TRBJ1-5; D unresolved. The ends were cut back, 2 bases at V and 4 bases at J, with 6 bases in the middle. This CDR3 has 13 residues. In germline, CDR1 is LGHDT, CDR2 YNNKEL (reference sequence). CDR3 sequence: CASSQRVNQPQHF. DNA of the CDR3: TGTGCCAGCAGCCAACGAGTGAATCAGCCCCAGCATTTT.

J is TRBJ2-5 and V is TRBV5-5, with a weak D call TRBD2 (5 bases). The CDR3 sequence is 12 residues long. V lost 0 bases, J lost 7 bases, and 7 bases lay in between. Germline CDR1 is SGHKS and CDR2 is YYEKEE (reference sequence). DNA of the CDR3: TGTGCCAGCAGCTTGGAAGGGAGGACCCAGTACTTC. Translated, it gives CASSLEGRTQYF.

The chain joins TRBV5-4 to TRBJ1-4, with D possibly being TRBD1 (5 bases). The CDR3 length is 13 residues. Germline CDR1 and CDR2: SGHNT and YYREEE (reference sequence). Between the trimmed V and J ends, which lost 0 bases and 15 bases, there was a span of 15 bases. The DNA of the CDR3 is TGTGCCAGCAGCTTGGAAGGGGCGGGGAGGGTGTTTTTT. It specifies CASSLEGAGRVFF.

The chain is built from TRBV4-3 and TRBJ2-7; D uncertain. The V end lost 1 base, the J end lost 3 bases, and 4 bases lay between the germline ends. The CDR3 runs 12 residues. Germline loops: CDR1 LGHNA, CDR2 YSLEER. The CDR3 protein is CASSQGHYEQYF. The CDR3 DNA reads as TGCGCCAGCAGCCAAGGTCACTACGAGCAGTACTTC.

The chain employs TRBV2 and TRBJ1-2; a weak D match, TRBD1 (5 bases). Per germline, CDR1 SNHLY and CDR2 FYNNEI. CDR3 length equals 15 residues. V lost 2 bases, J lost 4 bases, and 14 bases lay in between. CDR3 loop: CASSENWGRGYGYTF. CDR3 in DNA: TGTGCCAGCAGTGAAAATTGGGGCAGAGGCTATGGCTACACCTTC.

The chain links TRBV7-2 to TRBJ1-3; a weak D match, TRBD1 (5 bases). The germline CDR1 and CDR2 sequences are SGHTA and FQGNSA. CDR3 length equals 16 residues. V dropped 5 bases and J dropped 2 bases, with 16 bases sitting between them. The CDR3 DNA reads TGTGCCAGCAGCCCTCGGGGGACTCGGGCTGGAAACACCATATATTTT. Protein sequence: CASSPRGTRAGNTIYF.

The gene calls are TRBV3-1 (or the pseudogene TRBV3-2) and TRBJ2-2; D not resolved. V was cut by 1 base and J by 1 base, with 10 bases left in between. The germline CDR1 and CDR2 sequences are LGHDT and YNNKEL (reference sequence). The CDR3 extends over 16 amino acids. The CDR3 coding sequence is TGTGCCAGCAGCCAAGGGCCATGGCTGAACACCGGGGAGCTGTTTTTT. Its protein product is CASSQGPWLNTGELFF.

The CDR3 nucleotides read TGCGCCAGCGCCCAGGACTGGAGCTCCTACAATGAGCAGTTCTTC. Residues: CASAQDWSSYNEQFF. The chain couples TRBV5-1 to TRBJ2-1; tentative D call: TRBD2 (5 bases). The germline CDR1 and CDR2 sequences are SGHRS and YFSETQ. The V end was cut by 7 bases, the J end by 0 bases, with 14 bases between. CDR3 length: 15 residues.

V is TRBV10-3 and J is TRBJ2-7; D possibly corresponds to TRBD1 (6 bases). Trimming removed 6 bases from V and 5 bases from J, with 14 bases in between. This CDR3 has 13 residues. Germline V lookup: CDR1 ENHRY, CDR2 SYGVKD. The CDR3 protein is CAISGTGTHEQYF. The DNA of the CDR3 is TGTGCCATCAGCGGTACCGGGACACACGAGCAGTACTTC.

V usage is TRBV29-1 and J usage is TRBJ2-7; D possibly corresponds to TRBD2 (8 bases). V shed 6 bases and J shed 2 bases, with 23 bases lying between them. CDR1 is SQVTM and CDR2 is ANQGSEA in the germline V gene. The CDR3 has 16 amino acids. CDR3 coding DNA: TGCAGCGTCCGCCCCGGGGGGGGACAGTTAACCTACGAGCAGTACTTC. Amino acids: CSVRPGGGQLTYEQYF.